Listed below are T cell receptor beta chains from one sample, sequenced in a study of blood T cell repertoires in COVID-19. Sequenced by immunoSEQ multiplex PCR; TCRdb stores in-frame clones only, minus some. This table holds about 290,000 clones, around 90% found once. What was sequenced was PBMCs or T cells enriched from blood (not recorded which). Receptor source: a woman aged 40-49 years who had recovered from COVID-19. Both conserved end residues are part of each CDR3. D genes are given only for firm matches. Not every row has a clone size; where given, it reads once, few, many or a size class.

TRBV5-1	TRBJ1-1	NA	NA	CASSLFPGRVGSNTEAFF	TGCGCCAGCAGCTTGTTCCCGGGAAGAGTGGGATCGAACACTGAAGCTTTCTTT
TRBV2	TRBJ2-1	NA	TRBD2	CASSPTSGVIVEQFF	TGTGCCAGCAGTCCTACTAGCGGGGTTATAGTTGAGCAGTTCTTC
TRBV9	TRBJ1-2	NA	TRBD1	CASTPGSGTGYGYTF	TGTGCCAGCACCCCCGGCTCCGGGACAGGGTATGGCTACACCTTC
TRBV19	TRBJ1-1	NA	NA	CASSTLGQTNTEAFF	TGTGCCAGTAGTACCTTAGGACAGACGAACACTGAAGCTTTCTTT
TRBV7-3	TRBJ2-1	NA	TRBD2	CASSLRLAGDNEQFF	TGTGCCAGCAGCTTAAGACTAGCGGGAGACAATGAGCAGTTCTTC
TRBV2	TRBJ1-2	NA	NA	CASSRDFGYGYTF	TGTGCCAGCAGCCGGGACTTTGGCTATGGCTACACCTTC
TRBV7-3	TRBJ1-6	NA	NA	CASSLYAGNNSPLHF	TGTGCCAGCAGCTTATATGCAGGGAACAATTCACCCCTCCACTTT
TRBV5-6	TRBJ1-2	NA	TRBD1	CASSAPDRANYGYTF	TGTGCCAGCAGCGCCCCGGACAGGGCTAACTATGGCTACACCTTC
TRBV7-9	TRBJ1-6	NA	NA	CASSLHGGTNSPLHF	TGTGCCAGCAGCTTACATGGAGGGACTAATTCACCCCTCCACTTT
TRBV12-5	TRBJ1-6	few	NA	CASGFDYGVGNSPLHF	TGTGCTAGTGGTTTCGATTACGGGGTAGGGAATTCACCCCTCCACTTT
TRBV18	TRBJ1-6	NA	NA	CASSPRDSGSPLHF	TGTGCCAGCTCACCAAGGGACTCCGGATCACCCCTCCACTTT
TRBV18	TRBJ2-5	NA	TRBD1	CASSAGQGARETQYF	TGTGCCAGCTCAGCAGGACAGGGGGCAAGAGAGACCCAGTACTTC
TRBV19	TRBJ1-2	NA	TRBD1	CASSIGTGQGANRYGYTF	TGTGCCAGTAGTATAGGCACGGGACAGGGGGCGAATCGGTATGGCTACACCTTC
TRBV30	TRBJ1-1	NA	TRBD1	CAWNRGSNTEAFF	TGTGCCTGGAACAGGGGGTCTAACACTGAAGCTTTCTTT
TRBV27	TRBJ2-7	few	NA	CASSLNRNEQYF	TGTGCCAGCAGTTTAAACAGGAACGAGCAGTACTTC
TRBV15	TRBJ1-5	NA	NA	CATSTGRNQPQHF	TGTGCCACCAGCACAGGGAGGAATCAGCCCCAGCATTTT
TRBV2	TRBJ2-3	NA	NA	CASLGELAASTDTQYF	TGTGCCAGCCTAGGCGAACTCGCGGCTAGCACAGATACGCAGTATTTT
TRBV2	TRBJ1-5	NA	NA	CASSEQGSNQPQHF	TGTGCCAGCAGTGAACAGGGGAGCAATCAGCCCCAGCATTTT
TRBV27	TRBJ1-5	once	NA	CASSSIGQGAQPQHF	TGTGCCAGCAGTTCAATCGGACAAGGGGCACAGCCCCAGCATTTT